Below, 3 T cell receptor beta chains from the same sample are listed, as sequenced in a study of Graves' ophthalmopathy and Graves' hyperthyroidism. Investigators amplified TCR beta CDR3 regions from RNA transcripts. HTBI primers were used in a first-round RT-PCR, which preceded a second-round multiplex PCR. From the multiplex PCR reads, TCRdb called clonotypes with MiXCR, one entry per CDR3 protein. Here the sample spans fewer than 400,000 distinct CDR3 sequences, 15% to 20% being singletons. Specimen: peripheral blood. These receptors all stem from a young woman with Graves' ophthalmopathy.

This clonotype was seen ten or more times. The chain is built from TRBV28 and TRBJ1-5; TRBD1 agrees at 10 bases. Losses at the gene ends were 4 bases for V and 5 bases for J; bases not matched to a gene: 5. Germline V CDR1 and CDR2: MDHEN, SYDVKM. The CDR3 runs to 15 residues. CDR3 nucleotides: TGTGCCAGCAGTTCCCCCGGGACAGGGGATCAGCCCCAGCATTTT. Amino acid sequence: CASSSPGTGDQPQHF.

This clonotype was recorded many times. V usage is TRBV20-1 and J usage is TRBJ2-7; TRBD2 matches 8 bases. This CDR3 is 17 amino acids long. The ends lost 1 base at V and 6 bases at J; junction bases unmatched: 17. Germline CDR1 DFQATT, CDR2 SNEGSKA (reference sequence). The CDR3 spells CSARGGASGPEGTEQYF. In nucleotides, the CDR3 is TGCAGTGCTAGAGGCGGGGCTAGCGGGCCGGAGGGCACCGAGCAGTACTTC.

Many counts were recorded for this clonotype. CDR3 residues: CASSLVSAGGYEQYF. The DNA for the CDR3 is TGTGCCAGCAGCTTAGTGTCCGCGGGGGGATACGAGCAGTACTTC. The rearrangement links TRBV7-9 to TRBJ2-7; 8 positions agree with TRBD2. After removal of 1 base from V and 4 bases from J, the junction contained 6 bases not matched to a gene. Per germline, CDR1 SEHNR and CDR2 FQNEAQ (reference sequence). The CDR3 is 15 amino acids.